Given below is one T cell receptor (beta chain) in context. Additional DNA sequences in this sample encode the identical CDR3. This sample is part of a study of blood T cell repertoires in COVID-19. Study-wide background: Acute and convalescent COVID-19 specimens originated in the United States, Italy and Spain. Sources were T cells, B-cell-depleted T cells, or PBMCs; the material itself was cDNA or gDNA.

V lost 5 bases and J 5 bases, leaving 13 bases between the germline ends. The CDR3 has 14 amino acids. In germline, CDR1 is SGHNT, CDR2 YENEEA. Per the original data handling: Reference gene primer amplification gave nucleated cell count estimates. Assay used: immunoSEQ multiplex PCR; TCRdb lists only in-frame clones, some missing. V, J and clone size derive from that table, while D and trimming were established from the DNA sequence. The repertoire holds approximately 400,000 clones, with roughly 80% as singletons. Sequenced material: peripheral blood. The clonotype comes from a human donor with acute or convalescent COVID-19. The donor label of this sample is uncertain. This chain links TRBV11-3 with TRBJ2-1; D possibly corresponds to TRBD2 (7 bases). CDR3 amino acids: CASSGGGRHNEQFF. DNA of the CDR3: TGTGCCAGCAGCGGGGGGGGCCGCCACAATGAGCAGTTCTTC. Variable domain in full (rest from reference TRBV11-3 and TRBJ2-1): EAGVVQSPRYKIIEKKQPVAFWCNPISGHNTLYWYLQNLGQGPELLIRYENEEAVDDSQLPKDRFSAERLKGVDSTLKIQPAELGDSAVYLCASSGGGRHNEQFFGPGTRLTVL.